This T cell receptor beta chain is from a study of beta chain features in type 1 diabetes. Findings and caveats of the study: Shortening of TCRB CDR3s, moderate but significant, appeared in all four CD4+ subsets of Type 1 diabetes patients. Sequencing of cDNA might inflate the share of cells that strongly express TCR.

A remark on this clone: What it recognizes is unknown.

CDR3 size: 14 residues. With V trimmed by 4 bases and J by 0 bases, 0 bases remained unmatched. Germline V gene sequence: CDR1 SNHLY, CDR2 FYNNEI. Sequenced material consisted of expressed TCRB transcripts (all of the isolated RNA was reverse transcribed). Clones were sequenced by immunoSEQ multiplex PCR, and TCRdb holds only the in-frame ones, with some missing. The sample lists over 20,000 clones; around half were seen once. The rearrangement uses TRBV2 and TRBJ1-1; TRBD1 matches at 9 bases. Specimen: stem cell memory CD4+ T cells from blood. The clonotype comes from a young man with type 1 diabetes. CDR3 loop: CASSGQGVNTEAFF. The CDR3 nucleotides are TGTGCCAGCAGTGGACAGGGGGTGAACACTGAAGCTTTCTTT.